This T cell receptor beta chain was sequenced during a study of technical replicates of blood from a handful of donors. TCRdb's copy holds only in-frame clones and misses some; the assay was immunoSEQ multiplex PCR. The data contain 64,000 or so clones, approximately 97% of them singletons. The sample consisted of T cells isolated from PBMCs. The receptor was isolated from a human donor in good health.

Written as DNA, the CDR3 is TGTGCCAGCTCATCGGGGGGAGAGACCCAGTACTTC. Residues: CASSSGGETQYF. The chain has TRBV18 and TRBJ2-5; 7 bases are a match to TRBD2. The CDR3 length is 12 residues. Looked up from germline, CDR1 is KGHSH and CDR2 is LQKENI. V shed 5 bases, J shed 4 bases, and the junction held 1 base outside the gene matches.